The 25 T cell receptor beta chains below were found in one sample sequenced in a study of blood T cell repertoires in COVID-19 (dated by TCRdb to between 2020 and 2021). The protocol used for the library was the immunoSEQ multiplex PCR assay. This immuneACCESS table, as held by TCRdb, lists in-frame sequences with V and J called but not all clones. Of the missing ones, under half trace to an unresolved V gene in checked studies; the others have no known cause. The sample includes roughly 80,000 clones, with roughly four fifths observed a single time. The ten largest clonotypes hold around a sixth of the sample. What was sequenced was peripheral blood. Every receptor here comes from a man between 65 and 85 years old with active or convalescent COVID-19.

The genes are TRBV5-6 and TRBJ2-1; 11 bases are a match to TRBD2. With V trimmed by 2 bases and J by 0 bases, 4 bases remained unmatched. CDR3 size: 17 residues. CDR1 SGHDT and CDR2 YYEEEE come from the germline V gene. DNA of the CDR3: TGTGCCAGCAGCTTTACTAGCGGGGGTCCCTCCTACAATGAGCAGTTCTTC. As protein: CASSFTSGGPSYNEQFF. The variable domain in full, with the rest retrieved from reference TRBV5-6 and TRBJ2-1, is DAGVTQSPTHLIKTRGQQVTLRCSPKSGHDTVSWYQQALGQGPQFIFQYYEEEERQRGNFPDRFSGHQFPNYSSELNVNALLLGDSALYLCASSFTSGGPSYNEQFFGPGTRLTVL.

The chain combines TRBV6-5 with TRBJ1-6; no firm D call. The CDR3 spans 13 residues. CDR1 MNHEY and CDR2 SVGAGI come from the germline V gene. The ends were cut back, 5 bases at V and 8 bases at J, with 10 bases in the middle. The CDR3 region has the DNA TGTGCCAGCAGTCCGGGATGGGATTCACCCCTCCACTTT. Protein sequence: CASSPGWDSPLHF.

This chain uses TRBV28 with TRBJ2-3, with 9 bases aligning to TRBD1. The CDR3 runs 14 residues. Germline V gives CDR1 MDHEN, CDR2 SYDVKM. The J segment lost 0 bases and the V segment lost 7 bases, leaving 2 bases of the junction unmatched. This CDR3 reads CASKDRGSTDTQYF. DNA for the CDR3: TGTGCCAGCAAGGACAGGGGAAGCACAGATACGCAGTATTTT.

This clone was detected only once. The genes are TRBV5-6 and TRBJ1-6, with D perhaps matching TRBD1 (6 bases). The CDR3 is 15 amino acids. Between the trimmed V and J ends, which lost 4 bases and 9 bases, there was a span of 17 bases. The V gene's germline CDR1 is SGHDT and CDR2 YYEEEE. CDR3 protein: CASSLFGAGASPLHF. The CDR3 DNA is TGTGCCAGCAGCCTCTTTGGGGCAGGGGCTTCACCCCTCCACTTT.

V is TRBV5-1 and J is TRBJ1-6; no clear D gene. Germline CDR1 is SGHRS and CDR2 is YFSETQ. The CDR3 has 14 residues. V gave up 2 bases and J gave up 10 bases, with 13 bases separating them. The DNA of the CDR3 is TGCGCCAGCAGCTTAACATCCCTGGGCTCACCCCTCCACTTT. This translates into CASSLTSLGSPLHF.

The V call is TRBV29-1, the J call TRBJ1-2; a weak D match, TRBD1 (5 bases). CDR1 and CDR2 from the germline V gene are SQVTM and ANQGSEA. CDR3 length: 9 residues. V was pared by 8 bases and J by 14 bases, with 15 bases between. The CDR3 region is CSPSFGGTF. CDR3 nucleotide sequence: TGCAGCCCTAGTTTCGGGGGAACCTTC.

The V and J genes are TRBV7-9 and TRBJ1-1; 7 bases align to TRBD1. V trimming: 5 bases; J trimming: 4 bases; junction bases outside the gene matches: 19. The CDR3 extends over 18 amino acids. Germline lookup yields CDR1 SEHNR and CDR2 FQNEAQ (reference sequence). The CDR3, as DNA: TGTGCCAGCAGCCGACGGGACAGCCCCAGTTGGTTCGGCACTGAAGCTTTCTTT. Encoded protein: CASSRRDSPSWFGTEAFF.

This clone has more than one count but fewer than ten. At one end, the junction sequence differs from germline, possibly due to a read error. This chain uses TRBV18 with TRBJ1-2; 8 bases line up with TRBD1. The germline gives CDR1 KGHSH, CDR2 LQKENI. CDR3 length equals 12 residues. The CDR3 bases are TGTGCCAGCTCACCAACGGGCGACAGGGGCTTCTTC. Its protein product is CASSPTGDRGFF.

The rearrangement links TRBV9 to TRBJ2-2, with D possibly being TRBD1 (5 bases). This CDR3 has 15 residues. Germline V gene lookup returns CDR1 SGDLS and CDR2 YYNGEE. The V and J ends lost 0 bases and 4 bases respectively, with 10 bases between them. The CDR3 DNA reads TGTGCCAGCAGCGTAGATGGGGCGACCACCGGGGAGCTGTTTTTT. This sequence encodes CASSVDGATTGELFF.

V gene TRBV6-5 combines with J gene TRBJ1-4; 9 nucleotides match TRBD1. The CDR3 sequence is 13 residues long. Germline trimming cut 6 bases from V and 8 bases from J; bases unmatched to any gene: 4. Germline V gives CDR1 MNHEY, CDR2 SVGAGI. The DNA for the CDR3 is TGTGCCAGCAGAAAACAGGGGGCCGAAAAACTGTTTTTT. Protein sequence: CASRKQGAEKLFF.

CDR3 nucleotide sequence: TGTGCCAGCAGCTACCAACCAGGGTCTGAAGCTTTCTTT. Its protein is CASSYQPGSEAFF. J is TRBJ1-1 and V is TRBV7-6, with D maybe TRBD1 (5 bases). V was shortened by 4 bases and J by 6 bases, with 12 bases between the two germline ends. The germline gives CDR1 SGHVS, CDR2 FNYEAQ. The CDR3 runs 13 residues.

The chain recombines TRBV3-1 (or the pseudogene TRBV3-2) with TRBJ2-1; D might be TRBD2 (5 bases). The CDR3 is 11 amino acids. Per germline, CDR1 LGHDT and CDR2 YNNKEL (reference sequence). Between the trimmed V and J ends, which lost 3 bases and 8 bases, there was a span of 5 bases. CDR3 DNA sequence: TGTGCCAGCAGCCAGAGGGATGAGCAGTTCTTC. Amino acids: CASSQRDEQFF.

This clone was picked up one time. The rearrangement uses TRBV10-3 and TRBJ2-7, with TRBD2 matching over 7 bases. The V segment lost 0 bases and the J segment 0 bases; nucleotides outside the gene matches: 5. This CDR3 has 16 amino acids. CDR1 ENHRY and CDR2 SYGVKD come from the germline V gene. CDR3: CAISESSGATSYEQYF. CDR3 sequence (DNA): TGTGCCATCAGTGAGTCGAGCGGGGCCACCTCCTACGAGCAGTACTTC.

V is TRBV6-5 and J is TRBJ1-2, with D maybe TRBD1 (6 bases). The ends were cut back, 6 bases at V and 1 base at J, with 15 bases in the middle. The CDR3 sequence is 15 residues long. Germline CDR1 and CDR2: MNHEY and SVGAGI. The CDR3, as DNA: TGTGCCAGCAGCTACGGGACAAACGATAACTATGGCTACACCTTC. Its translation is CASSYGTNDNYGYTF.

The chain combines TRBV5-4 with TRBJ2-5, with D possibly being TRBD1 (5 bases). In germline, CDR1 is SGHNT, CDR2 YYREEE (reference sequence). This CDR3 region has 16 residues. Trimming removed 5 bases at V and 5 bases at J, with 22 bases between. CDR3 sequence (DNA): TGTGCCAGCAGTCTATACCAGACAGCGATTACGGAGACCCAGTACTTC. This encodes CASSLYQTAITETQYF.

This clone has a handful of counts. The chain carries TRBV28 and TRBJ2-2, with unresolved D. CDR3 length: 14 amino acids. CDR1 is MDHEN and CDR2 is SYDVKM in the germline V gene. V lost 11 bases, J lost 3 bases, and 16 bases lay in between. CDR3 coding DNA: TGTGCCGCCTTCTCGGGTCAATACACCGGGGAGCTGTTTTTT. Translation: CAAFSGQYTGELFF.

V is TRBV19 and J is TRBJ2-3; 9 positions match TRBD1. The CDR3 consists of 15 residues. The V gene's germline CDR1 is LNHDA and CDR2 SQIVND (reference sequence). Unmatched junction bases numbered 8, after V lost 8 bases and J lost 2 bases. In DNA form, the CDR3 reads TGTGCCAGTTCAACCGGGACAGGGAACACAGATACGCAGTATTTT. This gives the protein CASSTGTGNTDTQYF.

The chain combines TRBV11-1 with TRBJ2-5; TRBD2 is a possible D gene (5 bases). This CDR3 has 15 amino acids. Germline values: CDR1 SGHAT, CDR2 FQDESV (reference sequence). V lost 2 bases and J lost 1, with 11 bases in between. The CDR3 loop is CASSLTAGLQETQYF. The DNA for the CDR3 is TGTGCCAGCAGCTTAACGGCAGGACTCCAAGAGACCCAGTACTTC.

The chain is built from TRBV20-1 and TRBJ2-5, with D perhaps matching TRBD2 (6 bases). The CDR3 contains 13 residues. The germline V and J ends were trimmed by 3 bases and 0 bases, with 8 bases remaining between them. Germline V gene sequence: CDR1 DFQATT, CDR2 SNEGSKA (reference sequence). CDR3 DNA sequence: TGCAGTGCTAGTCGGGACTACCAAGAGACCCAGTACTTC. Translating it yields CSASRDYQETQYF.

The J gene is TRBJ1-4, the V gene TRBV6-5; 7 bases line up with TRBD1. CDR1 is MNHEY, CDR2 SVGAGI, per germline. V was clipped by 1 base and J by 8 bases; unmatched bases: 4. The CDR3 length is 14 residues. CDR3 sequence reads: CASSYFLTGEKLFF. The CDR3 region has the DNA TGTGCCAGCAGTTACTTCCTGACAGGGGAAAAACTGTTTTTT.

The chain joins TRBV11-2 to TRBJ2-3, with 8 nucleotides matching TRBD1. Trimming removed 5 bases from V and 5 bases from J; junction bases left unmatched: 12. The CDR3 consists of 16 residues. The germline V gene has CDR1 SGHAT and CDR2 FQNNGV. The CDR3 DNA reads TGTGCCAGCAGCGCCCGCCCCACAGGGGGTGGAGATACGCAGTATTTT. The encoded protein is CASSARPTGGGDTQYF.

The CDR3 coding sequence is TGTGCCAGCAGCGGGGACAGCTCCTATAATTCACCCCTCCACTTT. As protein: CASSGDSSYNSPLHF. The chain recombines TRBV5-6 with TRBJ1-6, with 7 positions matching TRBD1. The V segment lost 4 bases and the J segment 0 bases; nucleotides outside the gene matches: 1. CDR1 and CDR2 from the germline V gene are SGHDT and YYEEEE. The length of the CDR3 is 15 residues.

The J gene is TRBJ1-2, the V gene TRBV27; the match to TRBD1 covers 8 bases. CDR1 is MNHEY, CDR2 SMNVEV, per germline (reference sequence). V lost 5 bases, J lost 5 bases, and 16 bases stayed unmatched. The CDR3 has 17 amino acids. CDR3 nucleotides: TGTGCCAGCAGTGGGGGGCAGGGGGCCGCGTTGAGGTATGGCTACACCTTC. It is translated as CASSGGQGAALRYGYTF.

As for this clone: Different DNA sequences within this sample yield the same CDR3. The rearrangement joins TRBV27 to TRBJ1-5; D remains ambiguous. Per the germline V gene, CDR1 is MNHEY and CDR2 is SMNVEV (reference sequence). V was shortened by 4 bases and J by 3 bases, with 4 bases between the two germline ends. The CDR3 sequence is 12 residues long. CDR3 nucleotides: TGTGCCAGCAGTTCCCTCAATCAGCCCCAGCATTTT. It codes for CASSSLNQPQHF.

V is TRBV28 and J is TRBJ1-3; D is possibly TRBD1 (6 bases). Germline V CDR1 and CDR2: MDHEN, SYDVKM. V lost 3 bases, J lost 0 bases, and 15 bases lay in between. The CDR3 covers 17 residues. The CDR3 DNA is TGTGCCAGCAGTTTTCCGGGACACCACGTCTCTGGAAACACCATATATTTT. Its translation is CASSFPGHHVSGNTIYF.